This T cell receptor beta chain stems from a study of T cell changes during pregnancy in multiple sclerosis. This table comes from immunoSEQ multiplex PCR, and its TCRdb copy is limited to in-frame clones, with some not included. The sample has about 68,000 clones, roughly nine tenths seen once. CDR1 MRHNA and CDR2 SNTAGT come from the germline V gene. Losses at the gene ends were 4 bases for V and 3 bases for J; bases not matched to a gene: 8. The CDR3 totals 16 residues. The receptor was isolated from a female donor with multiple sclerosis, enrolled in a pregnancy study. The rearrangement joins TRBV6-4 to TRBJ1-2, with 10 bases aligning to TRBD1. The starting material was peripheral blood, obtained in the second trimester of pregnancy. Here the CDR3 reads CASSGQGATTYYGYTF. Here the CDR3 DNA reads TGTGCCAGCAGTGGACAGGGGGCGACCACTTACTATGGCTACACCTTC.